This TCR beta chain was sequenced for a study of cytomegalovirus exposure and HLA in healthy donors. Germline values: CDR1 SGHDT, CDR2 YYEEEE. CDR3 size: 15 residues. V dropped 5 bases and J dropped 2; count of bases not matched to a gene: 8. The primer mix had 60 Vbeta and 13 Jbeta primers. Here immunoSEQ multiplex PCR was the method, and the copy in TCRdb shows in-frame clones only, minus some. This sample yields about 130,000 clones, of which approximately 80% are seen a single time; about 4% belongs to the top ten. The origin of this receptor is a woman aged 40 to 50 in good health and CMV-seronegative. The material sequenced was PBMCs. The genes are TRBV5-6 and TRBJ2-3, with 7 bases fitting TRBD2. In nucleotides, the CDR3 is TGTGCCAGCAGACGTTGGGGGGGTGACACAGATACGCAGTATTTT. Translation: CASRRWGGDTDTQYF.